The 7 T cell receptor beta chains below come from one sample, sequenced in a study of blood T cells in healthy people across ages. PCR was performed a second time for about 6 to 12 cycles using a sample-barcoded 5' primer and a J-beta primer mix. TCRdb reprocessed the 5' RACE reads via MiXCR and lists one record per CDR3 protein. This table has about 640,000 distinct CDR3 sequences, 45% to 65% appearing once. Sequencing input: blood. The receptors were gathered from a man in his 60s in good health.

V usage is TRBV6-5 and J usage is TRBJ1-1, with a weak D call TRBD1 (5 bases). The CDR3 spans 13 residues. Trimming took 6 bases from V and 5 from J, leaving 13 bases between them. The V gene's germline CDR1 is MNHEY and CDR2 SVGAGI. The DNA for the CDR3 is TGTGCCAGCAGCACCAGGGTTGTGACTGAAGCTTTCTTT. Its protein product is CASSTRVVTEAFF.

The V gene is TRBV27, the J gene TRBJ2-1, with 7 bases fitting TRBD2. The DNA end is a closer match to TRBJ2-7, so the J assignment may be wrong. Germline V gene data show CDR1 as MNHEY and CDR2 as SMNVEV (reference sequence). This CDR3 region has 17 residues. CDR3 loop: CASSRIPGGSSYNEQYF. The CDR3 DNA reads TGTGCCAGCAGTCGGATCCCGGGGGGAAGCTCCTACAATGAGCAGTACTTC.

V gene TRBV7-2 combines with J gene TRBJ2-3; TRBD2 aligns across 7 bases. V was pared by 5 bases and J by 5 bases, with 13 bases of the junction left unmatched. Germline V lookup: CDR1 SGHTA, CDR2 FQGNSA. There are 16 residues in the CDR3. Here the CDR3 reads CASSTNQRGGLDTQYF. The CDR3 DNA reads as TGTGCCAGCAGCACCAATCAGCGGGGCGGGTTAGATACGCAGTATTTT.

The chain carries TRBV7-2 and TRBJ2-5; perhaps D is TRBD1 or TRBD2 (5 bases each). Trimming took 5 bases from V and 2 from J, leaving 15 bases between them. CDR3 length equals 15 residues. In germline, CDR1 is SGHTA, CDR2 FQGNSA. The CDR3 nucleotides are TGTGCCAGCAGCCCAGACGGGACGGGGCAAGAGACCCAGTACTTC. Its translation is CASSPDGTGQETQYF.

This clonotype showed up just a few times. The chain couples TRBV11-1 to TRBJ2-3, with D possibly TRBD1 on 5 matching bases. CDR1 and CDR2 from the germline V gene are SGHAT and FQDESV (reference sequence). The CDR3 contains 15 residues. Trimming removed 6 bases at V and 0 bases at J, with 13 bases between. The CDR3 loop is CASSRRQRSTDTQYF. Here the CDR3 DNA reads TGTGCCAGCAGTCGACGACAGAGAAGCACAGATACGCAGTATTTT.

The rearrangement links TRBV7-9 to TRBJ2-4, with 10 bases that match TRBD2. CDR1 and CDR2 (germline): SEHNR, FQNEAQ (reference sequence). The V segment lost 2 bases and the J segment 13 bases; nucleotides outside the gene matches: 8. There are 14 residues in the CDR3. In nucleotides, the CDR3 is TGTGCCAGCAGCTTACTAGCGGGGGCGGGAGAGCAGTACTTC. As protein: CASSLLAGAGEQYF.

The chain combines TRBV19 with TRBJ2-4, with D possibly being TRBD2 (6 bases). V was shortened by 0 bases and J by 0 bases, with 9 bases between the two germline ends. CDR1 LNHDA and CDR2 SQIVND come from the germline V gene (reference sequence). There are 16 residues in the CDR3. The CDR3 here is CASSIDAGSAKNIQYF. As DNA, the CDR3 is TGTGCCAGTAGTATAGATGCGGGGTCAGCCAAAAACATTCAGTACTTC.